This TCR beta chain emerged from a study of blood T cell repertoires in COVID-19. In the study overall: The United States, Italy and Spain provided the acute and convalescent COVID-19 samples. From T cells, B-cell-depleted T cells, or PBMCs came the material, which was cDNA or gDNA.

Looked up from germline, CDR1 is MNHEY and CDR2 is SMNVEV (reference sequence). The V end was cut by 3 bases, the J end by 0 bases, with 6 bases between. The CDR3 consists of 14 residues. Original analysis: Estimated nucleated cell counts came from reference gene primer amplification. Data came from immunoSEQ multiplex PCR; TCRdb stores just in-frame clones and leaves some out. Clone size and the V and J calls come from that table; the DNA yielded D and trimming. The sample records nearly 60,000 clones, 90% being singletons. The rearrangement uses TRBV27 and TRBJ1-3, with TRBD1 as a possible D gene (5 bases). The TCR originated in a man aged 60-69 years with active COVID-19. The sequencing input was peripheral blood. CDR3 amino acids: CASSFRASGNTIYF. The CDR3 nucleotides are TGTGCCAGCAGTTTCAGGGCCTCTGGAAACACCATATATTTT.